This record looks at one T cell receptor (beta chain) sequence and its context. Its target is not known. The data were obtained in a study of cytomegalovirus exposure and HLA in healthy donors. General study findings and limits: Productive rates of about 87% or about 30% were seen for most TCR beta V segments in an earlier analysis.

This PCR relied on a set of 60 Vbeta primers and 13 Jbeta primers. In the original workflow: There were about 80 million unique TCR beta chains by a later count, and about 12 million of them were shared. Clones were read by immunoSEQ multiplex PCR, and TCRdb kept only the in-frame ones, dropping some. The V and J calls and clone size are taken from that table; D and trimming were inferred from the DNA. The sample gives about 140,000 clones, approximately 77% of which show up once; nearly 5% is in the top ten. From germline, CDR1 is SGHTA and CDR2 FQGNSA. CDR3 length: 14 amino acids. Trimming at V came to 5 bases and at J to 10 bases, leaving 11 bases not matched to a gene.

What was sequenced was PBMCs. J is TRBJ2-7 and V is TRBV7-2, with 10 bases matching TRBD1. The clonotype was recovered from a woman aged 45-60 years in good health and CMV-seronegative. This CDR3 is CASSQQSRDRGQYF. The CDR3 nucleotides read TGTGCCAGCAGCCAACAGTCCCGGGACAGGGGCCAGTACTTC.